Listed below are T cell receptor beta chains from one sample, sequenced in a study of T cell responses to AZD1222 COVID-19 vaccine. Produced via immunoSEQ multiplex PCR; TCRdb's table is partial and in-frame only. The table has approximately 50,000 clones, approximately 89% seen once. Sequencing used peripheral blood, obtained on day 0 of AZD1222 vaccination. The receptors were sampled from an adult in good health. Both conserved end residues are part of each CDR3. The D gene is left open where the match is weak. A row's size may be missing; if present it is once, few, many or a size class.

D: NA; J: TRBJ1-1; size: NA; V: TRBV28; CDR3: CASCTAGVRNTEAFF; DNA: TGTGCCAGCTGTACTGCAGGGGTAAGGAACACTGAAGCTTTCTTT
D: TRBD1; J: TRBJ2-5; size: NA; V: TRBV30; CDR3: CAWRGRQGRPETQYF; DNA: TGTGCCTGGAGGGGGAGACAGGGTCGGCCAGAGACCCAGTACTTC
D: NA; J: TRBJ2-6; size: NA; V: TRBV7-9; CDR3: CASSPPWADRDSGANVLTF; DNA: TGTGCCAGCAGCCCACCGTGGGCCGACAGAGACTCTGGGGCCAACGTCCTGACTTTC
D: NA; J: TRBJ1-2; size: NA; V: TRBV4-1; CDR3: CASSQDQGWGYTF; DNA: TGCGCCAGCAGCCAAGATCAGGGATGGGGCTACACCTTC
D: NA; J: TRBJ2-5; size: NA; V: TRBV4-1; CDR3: CASSQAGSQETQYF; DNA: TGCGCCAGCAGCCAAGCCGGTAGCCAAGAGACCCAGTACTTC
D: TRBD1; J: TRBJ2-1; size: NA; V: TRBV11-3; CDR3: CASSLTYRGLNNEQFF; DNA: TGTGCCAGCAGTCTAACCTACAGGGGGCTTAACAATGAGCAGTTCTTC
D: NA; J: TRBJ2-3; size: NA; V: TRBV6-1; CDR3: CASSEVSSDPDTQYF; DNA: TGTGCCAGCAGTGAAGTTAGCAGCGACCCAGATACGCAGTATTTT
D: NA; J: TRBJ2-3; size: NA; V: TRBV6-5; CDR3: CASRRGDTQYF; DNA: TGTGCCAGCAGACGTGGAGATACGCAGTATTTT
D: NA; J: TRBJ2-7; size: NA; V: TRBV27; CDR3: CASSSPGRSYEQYF; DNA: TGTGCCAGCAGTTCCCCGGGACGGAGCTACGAGCAGTACTTC
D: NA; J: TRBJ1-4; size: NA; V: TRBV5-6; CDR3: CASSSTPGVNNEKLFF; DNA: TGTGCCAGCAGCTCCACCCCCGGGGTGAATAATGAAAAACTGTTTTTT
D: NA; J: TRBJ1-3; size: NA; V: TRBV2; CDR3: CASSETPGNTIYF; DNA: TGTGCCAGCAGTGAAACTCCTGGAAACACCATATATTTT
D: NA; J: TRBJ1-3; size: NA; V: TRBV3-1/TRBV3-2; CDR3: CASSQRTGRNTIYF; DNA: TGTGCCAGCAGCCAAAGAACGGGCCGAAACACCATATATTTT
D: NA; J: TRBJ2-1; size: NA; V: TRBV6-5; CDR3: CASRIDNEQFF; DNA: TGTGCCAGCAGGATCGACAATGAGCAGTTCTTC
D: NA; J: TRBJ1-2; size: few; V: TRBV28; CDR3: CASRPSRDLYGYTF; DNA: TGTGCCAGCAGACCCTCCCGGGACCTCTATGGCTACACCTTC
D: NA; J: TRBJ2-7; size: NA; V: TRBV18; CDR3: CASSPLSQGFYEQYF; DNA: TGTGCCAGCTCACCACTGTCGCAGGGGTTCTACGAGCAGTACTTC
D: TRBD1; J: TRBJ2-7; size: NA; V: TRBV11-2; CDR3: CASSKFPGTGVEQYF; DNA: TGTGCCAGCAGCAAATTCCCCGGGACAGGGGTCGAGCAGTACTTC
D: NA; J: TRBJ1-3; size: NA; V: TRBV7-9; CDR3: CASSLFSNSGNTIYF; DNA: TGTGCCAGCAGCTTGTTTTCGAACAGTGGAAACACCATATATTTT
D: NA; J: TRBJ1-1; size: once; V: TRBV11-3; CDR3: CASSPGPEAFF; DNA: TGTGCCAGCAGCCCGGGGCCTGAAGCTTTCTTT
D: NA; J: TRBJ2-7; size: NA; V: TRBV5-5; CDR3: CASSLAGAIHYEQYF; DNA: TGTGCCAGCAGCTTGGCGGGGGCGATACACTACGAGCAGTACTTC
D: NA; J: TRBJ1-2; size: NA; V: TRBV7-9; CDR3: CASSSPALHQDGYTF; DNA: TGTGCCAGCAGCTCCCCGGCCCTACACCAAGATGGCTACACCTTC
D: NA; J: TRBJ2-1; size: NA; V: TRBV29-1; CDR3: CSAGDTGRVWEQFF; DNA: TGCAGCGCCGGGGACACGGGGAGGGTTTGGGAGCAGTTCTTC
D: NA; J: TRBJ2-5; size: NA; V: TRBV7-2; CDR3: CASSLFRETQYF; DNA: TGTGCCAGCAGCTTATTCAGGGAGACCCAGTACTTC
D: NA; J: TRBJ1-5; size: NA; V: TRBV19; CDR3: CASRSQAMNQPQHF; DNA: TGTGCCAGTAGAAGCCAGGCTATGAATCAGCCCCAGCATTTT
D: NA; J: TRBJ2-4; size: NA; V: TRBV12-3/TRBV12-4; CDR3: CASRPEIGVQYF; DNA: TGTGCCAGCAGACCCGAGATAGGCGTTCAGTACTTC
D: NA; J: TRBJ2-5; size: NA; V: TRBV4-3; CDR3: CASSLYTDQETQYF; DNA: TGCGCCAGCAGCCTATACACCGACCAAGAGACCCAGTACTTC
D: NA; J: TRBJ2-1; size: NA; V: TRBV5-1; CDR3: CASSPGTSNEQFF; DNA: TGCGCCAGCAGCCCCGGGACCTCCAATGAGCAGTTCTTC
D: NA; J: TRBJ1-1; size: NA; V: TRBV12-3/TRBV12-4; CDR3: CASSLARLTEAFF; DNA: TGTGCCAGCAGCCTCGCGAGATTGACTGAAGCTTTCTTT
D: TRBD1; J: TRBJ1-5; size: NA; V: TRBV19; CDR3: CASSMGQLNPGDQPQHF; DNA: TGTGCCAGTAGTATGGGACAGTTAAACCCCGGGGATCAGCCCCAGCATTTT
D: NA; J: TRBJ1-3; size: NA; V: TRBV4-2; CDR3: CASSQEVTIYF; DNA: TGTGCCAGCAGCCAAGAAGTAACCATATATTTT
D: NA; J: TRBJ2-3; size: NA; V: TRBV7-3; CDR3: CASSLTSGETDTQYF; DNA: TGTGCCAGCAGCTTAACTAGCGGCGAGACAGATACGCAGTATTTT
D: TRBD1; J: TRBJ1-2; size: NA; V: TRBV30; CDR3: CAWKYTGGGYGYTF; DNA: TGTGCCTGGAAGTATACAGGGGGAGGCTATGGCTACACCTTC
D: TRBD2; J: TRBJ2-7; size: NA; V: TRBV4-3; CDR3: CASSQFHGLVQSEQYF; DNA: TGCGCCAGCAGCCAATTTCACGGACTAGTACAAAGCGAGCAGTACTTC
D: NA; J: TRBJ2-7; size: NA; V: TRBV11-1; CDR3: CASTGDHEQYF; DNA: TGTGCCAGCACCGGCGATCACGAGCAGTACTTC
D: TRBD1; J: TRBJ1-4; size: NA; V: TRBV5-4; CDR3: CASTLDRGGEKLFF; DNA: TGTGCCAGCACCCTAGACAGGGGCGGTGAAAAACTGTTTTTT
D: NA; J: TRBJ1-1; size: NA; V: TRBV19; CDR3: CASSAGAEAFF; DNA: TGTGCCAGTAGTGCAGGTGCTGAAGCTTTCTTT
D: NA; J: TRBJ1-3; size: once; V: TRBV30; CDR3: CAWTQGGSGNTIYF; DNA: TGTGCCTGGACACAAGGGGGTTCTGGAAACACCATATATTTT
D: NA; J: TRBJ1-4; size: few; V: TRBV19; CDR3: CASSGARGKLFF; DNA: TGTGCCAGTAGTGGGGCACGGGGAAAACTGTTTTTT
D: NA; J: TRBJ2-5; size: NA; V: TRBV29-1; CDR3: CSVEAGQETQYF; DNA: TGCAGCGTTGAGGCAGGTCAAGAGACCCAGTACTTC
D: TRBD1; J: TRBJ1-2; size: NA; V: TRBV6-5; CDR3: CASRIGQGYGYTF; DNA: TGTGCCAGCAGGATCGGACAGGGCTATGGCTACACCTTC
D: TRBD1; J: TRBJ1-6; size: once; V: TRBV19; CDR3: CASSINPRQGAPFYNSPLHF; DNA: TGTGCCAGTAGTATAAATCCGAGACAGGGGGCCCCCTTTTATAATTCACCCCTCCACTTT